This T cell receptor (beta chain) was profiled in a study of blood T cells in healthy people across ages. This clonotype was recorded once. A sample-barcoded 5' primer and a J-beta primer mix were used in a second PCR of roughly 7 to 11 cycles. TCRdb analysed the 5' RACE reads with MiXCR anew, one entry per CDR3 protein. The sample has 650,000 to 1,000,000 distinct CDR3 sequences; about half are singletons. Germline V CDR1 and CDR2: DFQATT, SNEGSKA (reference sequence). With 4 bases clipped from V and 0 bases from J, the junction kept 16 bases outside the gene matches. This CDR3 region has 19 residues. It was about 10 milliliters of peripheral blood that were drawn from each donor.

The chain couples TRBV20-1 to TRBJ2-4; 9 nucleotides agree with TRBD1. This sequence originates from a man at least 80 years old in good health. The sequencing sample was made of blood. This CDR3 is CSAIPYGTGNFVAKNIQYF. The DNA for the CDR3 is TGCAGTGCTATCCCGTATGGGACAGGGAATTTTGTAGCCAAAAACATTCAGTACTTC.